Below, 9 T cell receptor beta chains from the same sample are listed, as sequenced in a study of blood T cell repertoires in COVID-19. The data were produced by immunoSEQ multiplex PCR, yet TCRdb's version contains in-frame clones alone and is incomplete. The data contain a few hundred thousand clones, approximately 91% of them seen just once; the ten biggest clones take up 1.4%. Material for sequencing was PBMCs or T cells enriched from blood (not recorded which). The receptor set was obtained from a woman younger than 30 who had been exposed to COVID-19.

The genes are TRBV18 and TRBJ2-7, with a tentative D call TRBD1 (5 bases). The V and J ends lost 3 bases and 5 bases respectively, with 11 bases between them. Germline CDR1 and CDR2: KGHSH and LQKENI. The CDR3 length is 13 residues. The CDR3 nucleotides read TGTGCCAGCTCACCGGTAGGGGTCCACGAGCAGTACTTC. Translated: CASSPVGVHEQYF.

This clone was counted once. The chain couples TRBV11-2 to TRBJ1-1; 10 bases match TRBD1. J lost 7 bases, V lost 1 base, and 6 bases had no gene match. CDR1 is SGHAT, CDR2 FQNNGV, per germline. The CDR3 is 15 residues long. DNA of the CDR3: TGTGCCAGCAGCTTAGCCCCTGGGACAGGGGTTGAAGCTTTCTTT. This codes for CASSLAPGTGVEAFF.

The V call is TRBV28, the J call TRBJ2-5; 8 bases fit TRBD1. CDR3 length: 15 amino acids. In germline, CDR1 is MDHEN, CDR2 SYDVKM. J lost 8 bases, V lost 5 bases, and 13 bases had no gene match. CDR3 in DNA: TGTGCCAGCAGTAGACCCGGGACAGGAACTACAACCCAGTACTTC. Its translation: CASSRPGTGTTTQYF.

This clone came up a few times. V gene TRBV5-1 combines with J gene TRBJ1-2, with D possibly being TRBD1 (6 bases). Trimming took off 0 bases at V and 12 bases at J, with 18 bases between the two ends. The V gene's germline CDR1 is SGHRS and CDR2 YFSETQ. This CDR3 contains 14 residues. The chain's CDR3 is CASSLASQGPGDTF. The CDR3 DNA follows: TGCGCCAGCAGCTTGGCCAGTCAGGGCCCAGGGGACACCTTC.

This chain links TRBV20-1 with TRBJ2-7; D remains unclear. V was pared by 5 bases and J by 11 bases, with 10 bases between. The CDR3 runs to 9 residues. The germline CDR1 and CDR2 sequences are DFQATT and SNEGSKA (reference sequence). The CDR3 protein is CSAVGSKYF. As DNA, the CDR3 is TGCAGTGCTGTCGGGTCAAAGTACTTC.

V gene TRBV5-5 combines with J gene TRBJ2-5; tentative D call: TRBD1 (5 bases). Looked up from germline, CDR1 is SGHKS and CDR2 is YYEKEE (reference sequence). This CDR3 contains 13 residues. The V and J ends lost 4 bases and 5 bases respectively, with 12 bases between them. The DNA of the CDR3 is TGTGCCAGCAGCATGGACATATCGGAGACCCAGTACTTC. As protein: CASSMDISETQYF.

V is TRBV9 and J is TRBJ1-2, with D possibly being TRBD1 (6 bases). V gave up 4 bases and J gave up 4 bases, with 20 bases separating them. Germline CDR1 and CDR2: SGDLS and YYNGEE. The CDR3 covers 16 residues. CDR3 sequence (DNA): TGTGCCAGCAGCACTCACCAGAGGGGGGGGCTCTATGGCTACACCTTC. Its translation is CASSTHQRGGLYGYTF.

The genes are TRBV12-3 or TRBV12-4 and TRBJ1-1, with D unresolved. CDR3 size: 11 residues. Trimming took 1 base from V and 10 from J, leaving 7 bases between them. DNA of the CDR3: TGTGCCAGCAGTTTAGGGACTACAGCTTTCTTT. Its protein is CASSLGTTAFF.

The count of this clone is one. As DNA, the CDR3 is TGTGCCAGTAGTGGGGGGCTAGGGACAGGGTTTCCTGAAAAACTGTTTTTT. Encoded protein: CASSGGLGTGFPEKLFF. V usage is TRBV19 and J usage is TRBJ1-4; 9 bases align to TRBD1. The CDR3 has 17 amino acids. Germline assignment: CDR1 LNHDA and CDR2 SQIVND (reference sequence). Trimming removed 5 bases from V and 7 bases from J; junction bases left unmatched: 14.